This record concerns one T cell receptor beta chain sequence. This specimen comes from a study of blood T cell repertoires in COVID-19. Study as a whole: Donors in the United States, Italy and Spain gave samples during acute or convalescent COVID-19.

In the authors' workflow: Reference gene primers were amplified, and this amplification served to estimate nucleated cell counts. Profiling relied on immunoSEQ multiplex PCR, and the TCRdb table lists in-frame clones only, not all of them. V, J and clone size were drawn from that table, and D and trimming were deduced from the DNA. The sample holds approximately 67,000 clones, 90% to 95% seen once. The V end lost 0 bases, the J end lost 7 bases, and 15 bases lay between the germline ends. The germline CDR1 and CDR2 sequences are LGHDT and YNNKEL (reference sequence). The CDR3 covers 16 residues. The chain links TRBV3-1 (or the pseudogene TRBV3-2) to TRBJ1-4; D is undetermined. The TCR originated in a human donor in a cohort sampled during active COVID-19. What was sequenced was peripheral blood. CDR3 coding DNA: TGTGCCAGCAGCCAAGAACTATCCGGGCGGGGTGAAAAACTGTTTTTT. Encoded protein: CASSQELSGRGEKLFF.